The rows below give T cell receptor beta chains drawn from one sample of a study of regulatory T cells in long-lasting Graves disease. Using its own MiXCR run on the multiplex PCR reads, TCRdb lists one record per CDR3 protein. The sample includes 650,000 to 850,000 distinct CDR3 sequences, around 30% of them seen just once. The sequences come from peripheral blood mononuclear cells (PBMCs), collected when the disease was refractory, from a patient treated with antithyroid drugs. These receptor sequences come from a female donor with Graves disease. Each CDR3 is given with its conserved first and last residue. Fields, in order: CDR3 length, J gene, D gene, clone size, V gene, CDR3 DNA, CDR3 protein. A D gene is named only where the DNA matches it firmly. Clone size, where shown, is once, few, many, or a class for clones that have expanded.

15	TRBJ1-2	NA	few	TRBV6-2/TRBV6-3	TGTGCCAGCAGTTACAGAGGGACGGGTTTCTATGGCTACACCTTC	CASSYRGTGFYGYTF
15	TRBJ2-7	NA	many	TRBV28	TGTGCCAGCAAGTCGGGGCGGGTGGGTGCCTACGAGCAGTACTTC	CASKSGRVGAYEQYF
13	TRBJ2-7	TRBD2	once	TRBV6-1	TGTGCCAGCAGGACTAGCGGCCACTACGAGCAGTACTTC	CASRTSGHYEQYF
14	TRBJ1-1	NA	few	TRBV10-3	TGTGCCATCAGTGGCTGGGGGGGGAACACTGAAGCTTTCTTT	CAISGWGGNTEAFF
14	TRBJ1-3	NA	NA	TRBV6-1	TGTGCCAGCAGTGAGGGGGACCTTTCTAACACCATATATTTT	CASSEGDLSNTIYF
16	TRBJ1-1	TRBD1	few	TRBV6-1	TGTGCCAGCAGTAGCCGGGACAGTCCGGGGAACACTGAAGCTTTCTTT	CASSSRDSPGNTEAFF
17	TRBJ2-3	TRBD2	NA	TRBV7-9	TGTGCCAGCAGCTTAGGTCGGTCGGCTAGCGGGAGGGATACGCAGTATTTT	CASSLGRSASGRDTQYF
14	TRBJ1-1	NA	many	TRBV11-2	TGTGCCAGCAGCTACCCCCCCCAGGACACTGAAGCTTTCTTT	CASSYPPQDTEAFF
14	TRBJ2-1	NA	NA	TRBV29-1	TGCAGCGTTGAGGAACCCAGCTCCTACAATGAGCAGTTCTTC	CSVEEPSSYNEQFF
14	TRBJ2-7	TRBD2	NA	TRBV6-1	TGTGCCAGCAGCGAAATGACTAGCGCGTACGAGCAGTACTTC	CASSEMTSAYEQYF
14	TRBJ1-2	TRBD1	NA	TRBV5-1	TGCGCCAGCGCGCGACAGGGGGCGGATTATGGCTACACCTTC	CASARQGADYGYTF
16	TRBJ2-7	TRBD2	NA	TRBV6-2/TRBV6-3	TGTGCCAGCAGTGAAAGACTAGCGGGAGTCACGGGGGAGCAGTACTTC	CASSERLAGVTGEQYF
11	TRBJ1-1	NA	NA	TRBV2	TGTGCCAGCAGTGAATTGATTGAAGCTTTCTTT	CASSELIEAFF
11	TRBJ2-2	NA	many	TRBV6-1	TGTGCCAGCAGCCCCACCGGGGAGCTGTTTTTT	CASSPTGELFF
13	TRBJ2-7	NA	NA	TRBV20-1	TGCAGTGCTAGGACGCCGCTCTCCTACGAGCAGTACTTC	CSARTPLSYEQYF
13	TRBJ1-1	NA	NA	TRBV9	TGTGCCAGCAGCTCATGGACGAGCACTGAAGCTTTCTTT	CASSSWTSTEAFF
13	TRBJ1-1	NA	NA	TRBV27	TGTGCCAGCAGTTTATCGGACCGAACTGAAGCTTTCTTT	CASSLSDRTEAFF
12	TRBJ1-1	NA	NA	TRBV3-1	TGTGCCAGCAGCCAGGAACCTCGTCGGGCTTTCTTT	CASSQEPRRAFF
14	TRBJ2-4	NA	few	TRBV20-1	TGCAGTGCTAGTAGGGGAATAGCCAAAAACATTCAGTACTTC	CSASRGIAKNIQYF
14	TRBJ2-7	TRBD2	many	TRBV20-1	TGCAGTGCTAAGACTAGCGGGAGCTCCTACGAGCAGTACTTC	CSAKTSGSSYEQYF
17	TRBJ2-5	TRBD2	many	TRBV28	TGTGCCAGCAGTTTCTCGAGCGGGGGGGGCGGTTGGAAGACCCAGTACTTC	CASSFSSGGGGWKTQYF
14	TRBJ2-7	NA	few	TRBV27	TGTGCCAGCAGTTTGGGACAGAAGGCGGGGGAGCAGTACTTC	CASSLGQKAGEQYF
15	TRBJ2-1	TRBD2	NA	TRBV24-1	TGTGCCACCAGCGGCGGGGGGGACAATAGAAATGAGCAGTTCTTC	CATSGGGDNRNEQFF
14	TRBJ2-7	NA	few	TRBV12-3/TRBV12-4	TGTGCCAGCAGCGCGACCGGGATCTCCTACGAGCAGTACTTC	CASSATGISYEQYF
16	TRBJ1-1	NA	NA	TRBV5-1	TGCGCCAGCAGCTTGCAGAGCCTAGCTTTGAACACTGAAGCTTTCTTT	CASSLQSLALNTEAFF
15	TRBJ2-2	NA	NA	TRBV7-9	TGTGCCAGCAGCTTGGGCAGGGCGGGCACCGGGGAGCTGTTTTTT	CASSLGRAGTGELFF
15	TRBJ2-5	NA	NA	TRBV28	TGTGCCAGCAGTTTATCGGCAACTTACCAAGAGACCCAGTACTTC	CASSLSATYQETQYF
14	TRBJ2-7	TRBD2	NA	TRBV9	TGTGCCAGCAGCGTAGGGGAGGGTTTGTACGAGCAGTACTTC	CASSVGEGLYEQYF
14	TRBJ2-3	TRBD2	NA	TRBV5-4	TGTGCCAGCAGGGGGGACTACCGCACAGATACGCAGTATTTT	CASRGDYRTDTQYF
11	TRBJ2-5	NA	few	TRBV10-3	TGTGCCATCAGTGAAGGGGACTCCGAGTACTTC	CAISEGDSEYF
14	TRBJ1-5	NA	NA	TRBV9	TGTGCCAGCAGCGTAGCGGGAGACAATCAGCCCCAGCATTTT	CASSVAGDNQPQHF
15	TRBJ2-7	NA	NA	TRBV6-2/TRBV6-3	TGTGCCAGCAGTGAACTAGGCGGAGCCCCCTACGAGCAGTACTTC	CASSELGGAPYEQYF
13	TRBJ1-2	NA	many	TRBV28	TGTGCCAGCAGCCCAGGGAGATACTATGGCTACACCTTC	CASSPGRYYGYTF
15	TRBJ1-1	NA	NA	TRBV18	TGTGCCAGCTCGCCTACTGAAGGGACGAACACTGAAGCTTTCTTT	CASSPTEGTNTEAFF
13	TRBJ1-1	NA	few	TRBV7-3	TGTGCCAGCAGCGCGGACGTGAACACTGAAGCTTTCTTT	CASSADVNTEAFF
14	TRBJ1-2	NA	NA	TRBV30	TGTGCCTGGAGTAAGGTGGGGAGAAACTATGGCTACACCTTC	CAWSKVGRNYGYTF
15	TRBJ2-7	TRBD2	few	TRBV6-1	TGTGCCAGCAGTCCCCCGACTAGCTTTATACACGAGCAGTACTTC	CASSPPTSFIHEQYF
12	TRBJ2-7	NA	NA	TRBV2	TGTGCCAGCAGGGTAGTCCTGACCGGGCAGTACTTC	CASRVVLTGQYF
15	TRBJ2-5	TRBD2	NA	TRBV2	TGTGCCAGCAGTGACCTAGCGGGAGGGGTGGAGACCCAGTACTTC	CASSDLAGGVETQYF
15	TRBJ2-2	NA	NA	TRBV6-1	TGTGCCAGCAGTGATTTCACAGCCAGCGCCGGGGAGCTGTTTTTT	CASSDFTASAGELFF
14	TRBJ2-7	TRBD1	NA	TRBV7-9	TGTGCCAGCAGCAACCGGGACAGGGCCTACGAGCAGTACTTC	CASSNRDRAYEQYF
17	TRBJ1-6	NA	few	TRBV27	TGTGCCAGCAGTTTCTTAGATGCCCGGGCGAACTACTCACCCCTCCACTTT	CASSFLDARANYSPLHF
17	TRBJ2-1	NA	NA	TRBV13	TGTGCCAGCAGCTTGGGGATCCCCCGGGACAATCCCAATGAGCAGTTCTTC	CASSLGIPRDNPNEQFF
13	TRBJ1-1	NA	once	TRBV3-1	TGTGCCAGCAGCCAACACATGGGCACTGAAGCTTTCTTT	CASSQHMGTEAFF
13	TRBJ2-2	NA	NA	TRBV5-1	TGCGCCAGCAGCCATAGTGTGGACGGGGAGCTGTTTTTT	CASSHSVDGELFF
16	TRBJ1-5	NA	once	TRBV5-4	TGTGCCAGCAGCTTGGGTTCAGTTTATAGCAATCAGCCCCAGCATTTT	CASSLGSVYSNQPQHF
15	TRBJ2-7	TRBD1	NA	TRBV6-2/TRBV6-3	TGTGCCAGCCGAGGGAGAGGACAGGGCGTCCACGAGCAGTACTTC	CASRGRGQGVHEQYF
12	TRBJ2-5	NA	few	TRBV20-1	TGCAGTGCTAGTTCTAACCAAGAGACCCAGTACTTC	CSASSNQETQYF
14	TRBJ2-4	NA	NA	TRBV12-3/TRBV12-4	TGTGCCAGCAGTTTCGACAACGCCAAAAACATTCAGTACTTC	CASSFDNAKNIQYF
13	TRBJ1-5	NA	few	TRBV10-3	TGTGCCATCAGCGGCGGACAGAATCAGCCCCAGCATTTT	CAISGGQNQPQHF
15	TRBJ1-2	NA	NA	TRBV14	TGTGCCAGCAGCCTTCCGGGACCGTATAACTATGGCTACACCTTC	CASSLPGPYNYGYTF
15	TRBJ2-7	NA	many	TRBV29-1	TGCAGCGTTGATCAATCGGGGGGCAGCTCCTACGAGCAGTACTTC	CSVDQSGGSSYEQYF
14	TRBJ2-6	NA	few	TRBV7-3	TGTGCCAGCAGCCGCCCCGGGGGGGCCAACGTCCTGACTTTC	CASSRPGGANVLTF
16	TRBJ2-5	TRBD2	many	TRBV11-2	TGTGCCAGCAGCCCCTTTAGCGGGAACTCCCAAGAGACCCAGTACTTC	CASSPFSGNSQETQYF
14	TRBJ1-2	NA	NA	TRBV19	TGTGCCAGTACATTCGGACGGACTAACTATGGCTACACCTTC	CASTFGRTNYGYTF